A single sample gave rise to the 15 T cell receptor beta chains below, sequenced in a study of blood T cell repertoires in COVID-19. This table comes from immunoSEQ multiplex PCR, and its TCRdb copy is limited to in-frame clones, with some not included. The sample records some 200,000 clones, roughly 88% being singletons. Sequencing used peripheral blood. These receptors all come from a man between 50 and 59 years old with active or convalescent COVID-19.

The chain links TRBV7-2 to TRBJ1-2; D not certain. V was clipped by 5 bases and J by 8 bases, with 12 bases between them. The germline CDR1 and CDR2 sequences are SGHTA and FQGNSA. The CDR3 runs 12 residues. The CDR3 nucleotides are TGTGCCAGCAGCGCGACCGGGGAGGGCTACACCTTC. It encodes CASSATGEGYTF.

This clone has only one observation. This chain's CDR3 is CASSYSPVNGYTF. DNA of the CDR3: TGTGCCAGCAGTTACTCTCCAGTAAATGGCTACACCTTC. The chain uses TRBV6-6 and TRBJ1-2; no clear D. The CDR3 totals 13 residues. Trimming removed 0 bases at V and 6 bases at J, with 8 bases between. Germline CDR1 is MNHNY and CDR2 is SVGAGI (reference sequence).

The J gene is TRBJ1-2, the V gene TRBV2; 10 positions match TRBD1. The CDR3 has 13 residues. With 4 bases clipped from V and 4 bases from J, the junction kept 0 bases outside the gene matches. Germline V gene data show CDR1 as SNHLY and CDR2 as FYNNEI. CDR3 residues: CASSGTGGYGYTF. The CDR3 DNA reads as TGTGCCAGCAGTGGGACAGGGGGCTATGGCTACACCTTC.

The chain uses TRBV15 and TRBJ2-5; maybe TRBD2 (6 bases). CDR3 length: 16 residues. Germline V gives CDR1 LNHNV, CDR2 YYDKDF (reference sequence). Trimming removed 0 bases from V and 4 bases from J, with 15 bases in between. The CDR3 is CATSRDRVGSPETQYF. CDR3 nucleotides: TGTGCCACCAGCAGAGATCGGGTCGGGAGTCCAGAGACCCAGTACTTC.

The rearrangement uses TRBV7-8 and TRBJ2-3; 11 nucleotides agree with TRBD2. The CDR3 is 15 residues long. CDR1 SGHVS and CDR2 FQNEAQ come from the germline V gene. V was clipped by 5 bases and J by 1 base; unmatched bases: 2. For the CDR3, the DNA is TGTGCCAGCAGCGCGGGACTAGCGGGCACAGATACGCAGTATTTT. This sequence encodes CASSAGLAGTDTQYF.

This clone was detected only once. The chain carries TRBV18 and TRBJ2-2, with D possibly TRBD1 on 6 matching bases. The CDR3 is made up of 14 amino acids. V shed 10 bases and J shed 0 bases, with 12 bases lying between them. The germline gives CDR1 KGHSH, CDR2 LQKENI. Here the CDR3 reads CATPRTANTGELFF. The CDR3 DNA follows: TGTGCCACCCCCAGGACAGCGAACACCGGGGAGCTGTTTTTT.

This rearrangement joins TRBV27 to TRBJ2-1; D is uncertain. Germline CDR1 and CDR2: MNHEY and SMNVEV (reference sequence). CDR3 length: 15 amino acids. The ends were cut back, 3 bases at V and 0 bases at J, with 9 bases in the middle. Written as DNA, the CDR3 is TGTGCCAGCAGTTTGGTGGCTGCCTCCTACAATGAGCAGTTCTTC. It codes for CASSLVAASYNEQFF.

In nucleotides, the CDR3 is TGCGCCAGCAGCTTGATGGCAGGGGAATATGAAAAACTGTTTTTT. Residues: CASSLMAGEYEKLFF. The gene calls are TRBV5-1 and TRBJ1-4; D perhaps matches TRBD1 (6 bases). Trimming took 1 base from V and 6 from J, leaving 13 bases between them. The germline V gene encodes CDR1 SGHRS and CDR2 YFSETQ. This CDR3 has 15 residues.

This sequence joins TRBV6-5 and TRBJ2-7; 7 nucleotides match TRBD1. CDR1 is MNHEY, CDR2 SVGAGI, per germline. The CDR3 length is 14 residues. Trimming cost V 7 bases and J 7 bases; bases outside gene matches: 13. CDR3 coding DNA: TGTGCCAGCAAGAACCCTCAGCCAGGGGGTGAGCAGTACGTC. Residues: CASKNPQPGGEQYV.

V gene TRBV6-5 combines with J gene TRBJ2-1; 9 positions agree with TRBD1. CDR1 MNHEY and CDR2 SVGAGI come from the germline V gene. V lost 7 bases and J lost 7; bases outside the gene matches: 11. CDR3 length: 15 residues. This CDR3 reads CASITRDRVWNEQFF. The CDR3 DNA follows: TGTGCCAGCATTACCAGGGACAGGGTTTGGAATGAGCAGTTCTTC.

The chain has TRBV5-1 and TRBJ2-5, with 8 positions matching TRBD2. This CDR3 contains 15 residues. Germline assignment: CDR1 SGHRS and CDR2 YFSETQ. The junction had 6 bases not matched to a gene; V was cut back by 0 bases and J by 5 bases. CDR3 in amino acids: CASSLDGGGPETQYF. The DNA of the CDR3 is TGCGCCAGCAGCTTGGACGGGGGGGGCCCGGAGACCCAGTACTTC.

This clone was seen more than once but under ten times. The rearrangement links TRBV7-3 to TRBJ1-5; a possible D gene is TRBD1 (5 bases). Germline CDR1 SGHTA, CDR2 FQGTGA. The V end lost 0 bases, the J end lost 9 bases, and 9 bases lay between the germline ends. The CDR3 sequence is 13 residues long. For the CDR3, the DNA is TGTGCCAGCAGCTTAACGGGGGAGGGGCCCCAGCATTTT. Amino acid sequence: CASSLTGEGPQHF.

V gene TRBV19 combines with J gene TRBJ1-1, with 9 bases that match TRBD1. The V gene end was trimmed by 8 bases and the J gene end by 4 bases; junction bases not matched to a gene: 14. Per the germline V gene, CDR1 is LNHDA and CDR2 is SQIVND (reference sequence). This CDR3 has 16 residues. Here the CDR3 reads CASEPGQGGSITEAFF. In DNA, the CDR3 is TGTGCCAGTGAACCGGGACAGGGAGGTAGTATCACTGAAGCTTTCTTT.

The chain couples TRBV7-9 to TRBJ2-7; 7 bases agree with TRBD2. This CDR3 spans 17 amino acids. J was trimmed by 5 bases and V by 5 bases; bases with no gene match: 18. Germline V CDR1 and CDR2: SEHNR, FQNEAQ (reference sequence). The CDR3: CASSPGSGTTYGDEQYF. CDR3 DNA: TGTGCCAGCAGCCCCGGGTCCGGGACTACCTACGGGGACGAGCAGTACTTC.

This clone was observed a few times. The chain has TRBV6-5 and TRBJ1-1; weak D call: TRBD1 (6 bases). Germline-derived CDR1 and CDR2 are MNHEY and SVGAGI. The CDR3 is 13 residues long. Trimming removed 7 bases at V and 11 bases at J, with 20 bases between. The CDR3 nucleotides are TGTGCCAGCATTCTCATACAGGGTCTAGGGGCTTTCTTT. This encodes CASILIQGLGAFF.